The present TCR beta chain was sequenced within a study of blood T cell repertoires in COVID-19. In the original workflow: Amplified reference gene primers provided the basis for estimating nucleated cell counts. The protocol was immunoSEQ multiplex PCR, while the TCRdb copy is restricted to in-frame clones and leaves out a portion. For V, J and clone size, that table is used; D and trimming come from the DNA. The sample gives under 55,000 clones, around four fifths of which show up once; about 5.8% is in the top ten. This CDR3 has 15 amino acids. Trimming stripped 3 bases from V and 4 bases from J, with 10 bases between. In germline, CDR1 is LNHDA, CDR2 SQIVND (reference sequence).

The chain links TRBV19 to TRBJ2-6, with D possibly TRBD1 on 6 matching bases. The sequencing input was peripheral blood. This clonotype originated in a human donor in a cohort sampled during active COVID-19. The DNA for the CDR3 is TGTGCCAGTAGTATCGACAGGTCCGGGGCCAACGTCCTGACTTTC. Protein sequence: CASSIDRSGANVLTF.